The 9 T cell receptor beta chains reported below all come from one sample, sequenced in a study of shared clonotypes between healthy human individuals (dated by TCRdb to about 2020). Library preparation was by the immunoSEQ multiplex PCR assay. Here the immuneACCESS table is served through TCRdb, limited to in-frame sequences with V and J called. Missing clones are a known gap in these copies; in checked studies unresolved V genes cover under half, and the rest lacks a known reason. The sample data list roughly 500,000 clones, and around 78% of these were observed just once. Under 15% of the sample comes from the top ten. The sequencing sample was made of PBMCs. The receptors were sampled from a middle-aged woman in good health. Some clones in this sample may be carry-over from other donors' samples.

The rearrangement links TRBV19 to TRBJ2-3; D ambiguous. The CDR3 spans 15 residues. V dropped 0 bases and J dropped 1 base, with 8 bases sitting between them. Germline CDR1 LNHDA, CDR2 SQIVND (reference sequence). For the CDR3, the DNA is TGTGCCAGTAGTATAGAGGGAAGGGGCACAGATACGCAGTATTTT. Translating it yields CASSIEGRGTDTQYF. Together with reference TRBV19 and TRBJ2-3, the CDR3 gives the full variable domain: DGGITQSPKYLFRKEGQNVTLSCEQNLNHDAMYWYRQDPGQGLRLIYYSQIVNDFQKGDIAEGYSVSREKKESFPLTVTSAQKNPTAFYLCASSIEGRGTDTQYFGPGTRLTVL.

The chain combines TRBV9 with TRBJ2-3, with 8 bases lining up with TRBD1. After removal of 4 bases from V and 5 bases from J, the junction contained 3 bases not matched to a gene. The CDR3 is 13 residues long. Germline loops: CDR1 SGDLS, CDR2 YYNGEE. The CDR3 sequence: CASSLTGVDTQYF. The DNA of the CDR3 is TGTGCCAGCAGCCTGACAGGGGTAGATACGCAGTATTTT.

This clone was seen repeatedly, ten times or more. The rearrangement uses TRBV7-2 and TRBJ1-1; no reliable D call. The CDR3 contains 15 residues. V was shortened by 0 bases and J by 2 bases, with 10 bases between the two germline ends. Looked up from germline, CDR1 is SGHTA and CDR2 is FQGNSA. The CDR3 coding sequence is TGTGCCAGCAGCTTAGCCCCGACATCCAACACTGAAGCTTTCTTT. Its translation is CASSLAPTSNTEAFF.

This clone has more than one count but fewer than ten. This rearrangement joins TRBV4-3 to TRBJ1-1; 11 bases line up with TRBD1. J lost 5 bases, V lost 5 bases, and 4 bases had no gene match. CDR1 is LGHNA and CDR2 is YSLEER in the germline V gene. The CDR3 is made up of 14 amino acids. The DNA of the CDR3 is TGCGCCAGCAGCGACGGGACAGGGGGGACTGAAGCTTTCTTT. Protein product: CASSDGTGGTEAFF.

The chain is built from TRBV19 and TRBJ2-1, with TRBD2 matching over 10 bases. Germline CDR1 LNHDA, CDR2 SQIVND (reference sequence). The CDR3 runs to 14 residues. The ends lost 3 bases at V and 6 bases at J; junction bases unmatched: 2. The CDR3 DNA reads TGTGCCAGTAGTATGATAGCGGGAGGCAATGAGCAGTTCTTC. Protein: CASSMIAGGNEQFF.

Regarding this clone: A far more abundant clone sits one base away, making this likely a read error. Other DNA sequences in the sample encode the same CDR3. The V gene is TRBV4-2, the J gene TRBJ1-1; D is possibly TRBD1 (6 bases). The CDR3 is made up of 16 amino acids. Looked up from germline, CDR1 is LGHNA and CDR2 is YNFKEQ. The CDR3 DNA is TGTGCCAGCAGCCAAGGGGACACTCACACCAACACTGAAGCCTTCTTT. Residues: CASSQGDTHTNTEAFF.

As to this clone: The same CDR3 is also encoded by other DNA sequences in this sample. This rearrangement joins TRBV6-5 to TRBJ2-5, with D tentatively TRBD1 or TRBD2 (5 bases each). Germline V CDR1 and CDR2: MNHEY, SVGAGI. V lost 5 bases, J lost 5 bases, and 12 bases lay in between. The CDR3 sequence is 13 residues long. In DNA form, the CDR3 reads TGTGCCAGCAGTCCACCGGGGCAGGAGACCCAGTACTTC. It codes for CASSPPGQETQYF.

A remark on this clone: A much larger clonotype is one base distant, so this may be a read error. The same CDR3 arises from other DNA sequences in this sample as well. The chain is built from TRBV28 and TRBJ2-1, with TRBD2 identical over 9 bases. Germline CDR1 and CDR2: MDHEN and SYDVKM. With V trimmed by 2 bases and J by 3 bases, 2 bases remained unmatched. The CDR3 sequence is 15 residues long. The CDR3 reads CASSLAGGSYNEQFF. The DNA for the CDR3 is TGTGCCAGCAGTTTAGCGGGAGGGAGCTACAATGAGCAGTTCTTC.

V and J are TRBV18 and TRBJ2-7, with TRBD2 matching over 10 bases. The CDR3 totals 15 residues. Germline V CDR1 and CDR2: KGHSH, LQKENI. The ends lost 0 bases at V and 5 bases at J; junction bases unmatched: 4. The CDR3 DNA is TGTGCCAGCTCACCACCAGCTAGCGGGGGCCACGAGCAGTACTTC. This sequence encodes CASSPPASGGHEQYF.